This T cell receptor (beta chain) was identified during a study of blood T cell repertoires in COVID-19. Trimming pared 4 bases from V and 2 bases from J, leaving 18 bases between. Looked up from germline, CDR1 is SGHAT and CDR2 is FQNNGV. This CDR3 contains 16 residues. Assay used: immunoSEQ multiplex PCR; TCRdb lists only in-frame clones, some missing. Counted here are approximately 100,000 clones, about 85% occurring once; the ten biggest clones make up approximately 3.1%. The rearrangement uses TRBV11-2 and TRBJ2-7; tentative D call: TRBD2 (5 bases). Material: peripheral blood. This sequence originates from a man aged 50-59 years in a cohort sampled during active COVID-19. The CDR3 coding sequence is TGTGCCAGCAGCTCAGTAGTAGTGAGGGATCCCTACGAGCAGTACTTC. Protein product: CASSSVVVRDPYEQYF.